The present TCR beta chain was sequenced within a study of T cell responses to AZD1222 COVID-19 vaccine. Study-level findings and limits: Reports say nearly half of spike-specific TCRs go after unmutated variant regions. It should be noted that donors were predominantly white British and more often female, and clonal diversity was possibly underestimated.

To note about this clone: Antigen specificity is unknown.

Repertoires were generated with immunoSEQ multiplex PCR, while TCRdb's copy carries only in-frame clones and drops some. The table has 150,000 to 200,000 clones, roughly 92% seen once. The source material was peripheral blood, sampled on day 0 of AZD1222 vaccination. This TCR derives from an adult in good health.

The CDR3 DNA sequence: TGTGCCAGCAGCTTGCGGGGGGGTGTTAGGACTGAAGCTTTCTTT. It encodes CASSLRGGVRTEAFF. The chain recombines TRBV5-4 with TRBJ1-1, with D possibly being TRBD1 (5 bases). Germline-derived CDR1 and CDR2 are SGHNT and YYREEE (reference sequence). V lost 1 base, J lost 5 bases, and 15 bases lay in between. The CDR3 extends over 15 amino acids.